This entry describes one T cell receptor beta chain. What this receptor recognizes is not known. It has no much larger one-base neighbor in the sample; base qualities were not kept. The data were taken from a study of cytomegalovirus exposure and HLA in healthy donors (dated by TCRdb to the late 2010s). Concerning the study at large: An earlier analysis of approximately 640 of the donors reported more than 250 Gb of sequence data and 117 million unique TCR beta sequences from about 200 million T cells. Around 300 gigabases of sequencing data and approximately 84 million unique TCR sequences were included in an early release covering roughly 700 HLA-typed donors. Of the 300 to 400 genotyped donors, approximately 80% fell in the genetic ancestry cluster associated with self-reported Caucasian donors. The study aimed to test whether cataloging public T cell receptors could reveal signatures of past pathogen exposure. Using immunosequencing, the study profiled T cell repertoires from fewer than 700 subjects and related those repertoires to cytomegalovirus serostatus. A separate validation cohort of about 110 different subjects was used in addition to the roughly 670-subject first cohort. To predict cytomegalovirus infection status, the study combined high-throughput TCR immunosequencing, statistical association of individual TCRs with disease status, and machine learning. In a later analysis, previously published TCR beta repertoires from several hundred donors were re-analyzed and high-resolution HLA genotyping was added so that TCR occurrence patterns could be studied. Rather than drawing on any new phenotypic data, the later analysis identified candidate immune exposures from TCR beta sequences and the way those sequences occurred across donors. An earlier analysis of approximately 630 of the donors applied high-throughput TCR beta sequencing to assess whether each TCR beta V gene segment acted as functional or pseudogenic. Alongside the repertoire data, information on donor age, sex, ethnicity and CMV serostatus was compiled. In a later genetic analysis, genome-wide SNP genotypes for about three fifths of the roughly 670 donors were used, and that subset was treated as a discovery cohort. All discovery cohort repertoires had been generated using a single sequencing platform. HLA typing included class I and class II loci at four-digit resolution. Typing coverage differed by locus: A, B, C, DRB1 and DQB1 were typed in about 620-640 donors, DQA1 in roughly 500, DPA1 in around 600, and DPB1 in just under 490. About 5 DR-DQ haplotypes were handled as single units for association and clustering, since linkage in the cohort was strong. Among 300 to 500 genotyped donors of the cohort, an average of roughly 230,000 unique TCR beta nucleotide sequences was sequenced per donor, of which approximately 19% were non-productive.

The library was produced with the immunoSEQ multiplex PCR assay. For the multiplex PCR, a mixture combining 60 forward primers for TCR Vbeta segments and 13 reverse primers for TCR Jbeta segments was used. The CDR3 region of rearranged TCR beta genes was amplified from genomic DNA by a multiplex PCR assay. On the Illumina HiSeq System, the amplified TCR beta libraries were sequenced as 87-base-pair reads. From the authors' description of their analysis: In a later analysis, roughly 80 million unique TCR beta chains were counted across the 650 to 750 repertoires, and some 10 million of these chains were shared by at least two donors. Raw reads were error-corrected and collapsed into unique sequences by a nearest-neighbor algorithm in which closely related sequences were merged to remove PCR and sequencing errors. Alignment of CDR3 sequences to IMGT reference sequences was used to assign V, D and J gene segments. For a sequence to be retained, a match of at least six nucleotides was required to both a V gene segment and a J gene segment. A rearrangement counted as productive if the CDR3 had no stop codons and remained in frame with V and J, and every other rearrangement counted as non-productive. Following IMGT convention, CDR3 was defined as the stretch from the second conserved V-encoded cysteine up to the conserved J-encoded phenylalanine. Sequences without an unambiguous match to a single V gene segment were excluded from the earlier analysis of about 630 of the donors. In an earlier analysis of approximately 590 of the donors, a V segment was called functional when productive rearrangements were above 56.7%, and segregating when the standard deviation between donors exceeded 5%. A statistical classification framework was developed to diagnose cytomegalovirus status using the catalog of TCR beta chain sequences. A later analysis assigned V and J genes by comparing TCR nucleotide sequences with IMGT/GENE-DB human TR gene sequences. In a later analysis, CDR3 sequences and most-parsimonious VDJ recombination scenarios were assigned using the TCRdist pipeline. A later analysis defined each TCR beta chain by its CDR3 amino acid sequence plus V-gene family, and excluded reads lacking a unique V-gene family. To address suspected cross-contamination and a sequencing artifact, a later analysis removed 592 highly shared, low-generation-probability nucleotide sequences. In a later analysis, a clonal expansion index for each public chain was calculated from normalized within-repertoire ranks of inferred template counts. In a later analysis, generation probabilities were computed using a VDJ recombination model fitted to out-of-frame rearrangements, and the results were checked against IGoR. A later analysis scored TCR-TCR, TCR-HLA and TCR-CMV co-occurrence with hypergeometric tests, applying a repertoire-size bias correction to TCR pairs. In a later analysis, false discovery rates were estimated by permuting HLA or CMV assignments 20 times. In a later analysis, co-occurring TCRs were grouped using DBSCAN, and TCRdist sequence similarity was added for clustering within HLA-allele-positive subsets. Repertoires with fewer than 30,000 or more than 120,000 public chains were left out of co-occurrence clustering, as were about five repertoires with anomalous nucleotide sharing. TCRdb retrieved this table from immuneACCESS and kept in-frame rearrangements only. Not all clones are present; in checked studies, unresolved V genes account for under half, and no reason is known for the remainder. From that table come the V and J calls and clone size; the DNA was used to work out D and trimming. The sample records around 19,000 clones, under 90% of which are singletons. The ten most abundant clones make up about 20% of the sample.

General findings and caveats noted by the study authors: The presence/absence analyses assumed that sequencing depth was roughly uniform across donors, and that assumption may not be true. A further reported finding was that TCR beta sequences accurately predicted the HLA-A and HLA-B alleles for most subjects in the first cohort. According to a later analysis, TCR association rates differed among HLA loci, with DRB1 alleles showing the most associated TCRs and HLA-C alleles showing the fewest. Correlated functional status among segregating V segments might reflect linkage disequilibrium, but an unknown experimental factor could not be ruled out. The authors suggested that the approach could potentially be generalized to other disease states and immunological phenotypes. The cohort was sequenced for TCR beta chains only, and without alpha or paired-chain data the features that could be detected were limited. Broadly in line with IMGT annotations, most TCR beta V segments showed up in productive rearrangements about 87% or about 30% of the time in an earlier analysis of approximately 600 of the donors. In a later analysis, most CMV-associated TCR beta chains were found to appear HLA-restricted, with HLA associations seemingly driven largely by CMV exposure. A later analysis associated 16,951 TCR beta sequences with specific HLA alleles at a false discovery rate of 0.05. In a later genetic analysis, a missense DCLRE1C variant was associated with V-gene and J-gene trimming of TCR beta chains, and the association was replicated in an independent cohort. A cluster of highly shared sequence variants was judged likely to be a technical artifact of the sequencing pipeline. The study listed 150 to 200 TCR beta chains as associated with cytomegalovirus. When HLA alleles, especially DR and DQ, strongly co-occurred, attributing TCR associations to individual alleles was difficult. In both the original and validation cohorts, the classifier was reported to diagnose cytomegalovirus status with high specificity and sensitivity. In vitro tests confirmed that a few of the cytomegalovirus-associated TCR beta chains recognize cytomegalovirus antigens. In a later analysis, HLA-associated TCR beta chains showed more clonal expansion and lower generation probabilities than non-associated chains that were equally common. Most TCR sequences were observed very rarely across donors, whereas some public TCRs were present in many individuals. The earlier analysis of approximately 540 of the donors excluded 15 to 20 rarely observed V segments, including chromosome 9 orphons, because counts were too low. CMV serostatus was the only immune exposure information available for the cohort. Because the 87-base-pair reads could not distinguish some IMGT-functional V segments, including TRBV6-2 and TRBV6-3, those segments were excluded. Compared with the approximately 700-donor mean, donors in an Asian-associated ancestry cluster had fewer N-insertions in productive TCRs, according to a later genetic analysis. According to a later analysis, parvovirus B19, influenza, CMV and Epstein-Barr virus appeared linked to several top co-occurrence clusters. HLA typing was unavailable for some donors at each locus, so association tests used only the typed subset.

The junction carries 16 bases between V and J, which are trimmed by 0 bases and 7 bases respectively. The CDR3 goes from the cysteine to the phenylalanine over 16 residues. Only CDR3 DNA remains: 48 bases, in frame from the first base. CDR1 MGHRA and CDR2 YSYEKL were looked up in the germline V gene. In total, about 650 healthy bone marrow donors made up the cohort. Cohort members were all nominally healthy when sampled, although unrecorded immune exposures were likely present. CMV serostatus was recorded as positive for roughly 290 and negative for about 55% of the 666 cohort members, whereas no CMV serostatus was recorded for the donor in question. A peripheral blood sample was collected from each donor, and TCR beta sequencing was performed on peripheral blood mononuclear cells. Genomic DNA extraction from the blood cell samples was performed with the Qiagen DNeasy Blood Extraction Kit.

The chain was built from TRBV4-1 and TRBJ1-5; the D gene is possibly TRBD1, with 6 bases matching. Specimen: PBMCs. This clonotype was sampled from a human donor in good health. Here is the DNA: TGCGCCAGCAGCCAAGAGGGAACCGGGACAAACCAGCCCCAGCATTTT. Its protein product is CASSQEGTGTNQPQHF.